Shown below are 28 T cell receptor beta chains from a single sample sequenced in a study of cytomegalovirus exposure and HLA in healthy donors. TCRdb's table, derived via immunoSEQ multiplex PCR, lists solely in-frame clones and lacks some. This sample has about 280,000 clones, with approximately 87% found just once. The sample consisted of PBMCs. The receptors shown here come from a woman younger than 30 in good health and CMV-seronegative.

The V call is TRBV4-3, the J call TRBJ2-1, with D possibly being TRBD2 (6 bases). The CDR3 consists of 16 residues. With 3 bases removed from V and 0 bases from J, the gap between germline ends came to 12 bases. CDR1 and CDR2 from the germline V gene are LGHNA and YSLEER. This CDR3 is CASSQDLASSYNEQFF. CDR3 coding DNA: TGCGCCAGCAGCCAGGACCTAGCGAGCTCCTACAATGAGCAGTTCTTC.

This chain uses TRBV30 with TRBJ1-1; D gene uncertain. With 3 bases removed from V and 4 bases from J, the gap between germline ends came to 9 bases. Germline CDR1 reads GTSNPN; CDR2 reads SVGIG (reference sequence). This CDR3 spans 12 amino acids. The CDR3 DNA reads TGTGCCTGGAGGTTCTCAGGCACTGAAGCTTTCTTT. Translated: CAWRFSGTEAFF.

Written as DNA, the CDR3 is TGCGCCAGCCGATGGACTAGTGGGCACAATGAGCAGTTCTTC. It specifies CASRWTSGHNEQFF. The chain uses TRBV5-1 and TRBJ2-1, with 7 bases matching TRBD2. This CDR3 spans 14 amino acids. V shed 7 bases and J 5 bases; nucleotides not matched to a gene: 9. From germline, CDR1 is SGHRS and CDR2 YFSETQ.

CDR3 DNA: TGTGCCAGTAGGGGGAATACCTACGAGCAGTACTTC. This gives the protein CASRGNTYEQYF. The rearrangement uses TRBV7-9 and TRBJ2-7; tentatively, D is TRBD1 (6 bases). The V gene's germline CDR1 is SEHNR and CDR2 FQNEAQ (reference sequence). The CDR3 runs 12 residues. Deletions cut 9 bases from V and 2 bases from J, with 11 bases between.

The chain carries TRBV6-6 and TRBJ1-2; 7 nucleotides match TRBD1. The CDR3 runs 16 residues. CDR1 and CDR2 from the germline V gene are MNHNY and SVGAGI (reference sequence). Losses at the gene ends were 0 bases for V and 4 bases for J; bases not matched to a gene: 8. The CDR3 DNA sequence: TGTGCCAGCAGTTACTCTGGAGGGGGCCGAGGCTATGGCTACACCTTC. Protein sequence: CASSYSGGGRGYGYTF.

The CDR3 sequence: CASSLMGAVVAGYTF. Here the CDR3 DNA reads TGTGCCAGCAGTTTGATGGGGGCGGTCGTGGCTGGCTACACCTTC. The chain carries TRBV28 and TRBJ1-2; possibly TRBD1 for D (6 bases). Per the germline V gene, CDR1 is MDHEN and CDR2 is SYDVKM. V dropped 3 bases and J dropped 7 bases, with 18 bases sitting between them. CDR3 length equals 15 residues.

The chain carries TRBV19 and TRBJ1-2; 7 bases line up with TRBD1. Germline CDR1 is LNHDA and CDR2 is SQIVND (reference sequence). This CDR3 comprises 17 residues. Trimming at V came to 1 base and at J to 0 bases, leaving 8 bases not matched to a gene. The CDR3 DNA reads TGTGCCAGTAGTATAGTGTCCCGGACAGGCCCTAACTATGGCTACACCTTC. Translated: CASSIVSRTGPNYGYTF.

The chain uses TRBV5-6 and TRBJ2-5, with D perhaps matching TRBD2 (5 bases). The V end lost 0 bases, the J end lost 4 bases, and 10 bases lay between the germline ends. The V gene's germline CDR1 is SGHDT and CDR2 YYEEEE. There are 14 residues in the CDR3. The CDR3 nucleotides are TGTGCCAGCAGCTTGGCCAATCGGGGAGAGACCCAGTACTTC. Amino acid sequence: CASSLANRGETQYF.

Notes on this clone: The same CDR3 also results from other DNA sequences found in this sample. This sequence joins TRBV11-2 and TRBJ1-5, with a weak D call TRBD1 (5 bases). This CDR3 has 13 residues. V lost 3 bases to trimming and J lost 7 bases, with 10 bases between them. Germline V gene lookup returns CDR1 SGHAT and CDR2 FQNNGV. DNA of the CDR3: TGTGCCAGCAGCTTGGGGGGGGGACAGCCCCAGCATTTT. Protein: CASSLGGGQPQHF. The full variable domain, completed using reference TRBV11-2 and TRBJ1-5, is EAGVAQSPRYKIIEKRQSVAFWCNPISGHATLYWYQQILGQGPKLLIQFQNNGVVDDSQLPKDRFSAERLKGVDSTLKIQPAKLEDSAVYLCASSLGGGQPQHFGDGTRLSIL.

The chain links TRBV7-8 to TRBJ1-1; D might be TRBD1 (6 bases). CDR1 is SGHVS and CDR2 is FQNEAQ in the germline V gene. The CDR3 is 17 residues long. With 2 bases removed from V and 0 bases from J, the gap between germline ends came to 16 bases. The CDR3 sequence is CASSLPYREGMNTEAFF. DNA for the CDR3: TGTGCCAGCAGCTTACCTTACAGGGAAGGTATGAACACTGAAGCTTTCTTT.

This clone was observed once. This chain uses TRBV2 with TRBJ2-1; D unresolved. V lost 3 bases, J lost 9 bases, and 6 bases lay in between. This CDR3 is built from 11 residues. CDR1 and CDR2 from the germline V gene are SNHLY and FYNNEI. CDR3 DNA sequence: TGTGCCAGCAGTGAGTTCAGTGAGCAGTTCTTC. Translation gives CASSEFSEQFF.

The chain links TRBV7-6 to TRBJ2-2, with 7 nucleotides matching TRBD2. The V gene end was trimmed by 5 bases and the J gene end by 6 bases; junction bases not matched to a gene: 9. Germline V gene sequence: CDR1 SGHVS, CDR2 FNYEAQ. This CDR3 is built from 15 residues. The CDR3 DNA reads TGTGCCAGCAGCACCGGGACTACCGTGGCCGGGGAGCTGTTTTTT. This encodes CASSTGTTVAGELFF. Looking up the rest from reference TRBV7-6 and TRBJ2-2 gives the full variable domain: GAGVSQSPRYKVTKRGQDVALRCDPISGHVSLYWYRQALGQGPEFLTYFNYEAQQDKSGLPNDRFSAERPEGSISTLTIQRTEQRDSAMYRCASSTGTTVAGELFFGEGSRLTVL.

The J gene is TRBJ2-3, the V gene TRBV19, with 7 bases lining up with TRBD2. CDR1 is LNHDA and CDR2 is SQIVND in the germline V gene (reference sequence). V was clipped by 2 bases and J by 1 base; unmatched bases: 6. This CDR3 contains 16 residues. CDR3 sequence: CASSILSGKGTDTQYF. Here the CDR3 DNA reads TGTGCCAGTAGTATATTGAGCGGGAAGGGCACAGATACGCAGTATTTT.

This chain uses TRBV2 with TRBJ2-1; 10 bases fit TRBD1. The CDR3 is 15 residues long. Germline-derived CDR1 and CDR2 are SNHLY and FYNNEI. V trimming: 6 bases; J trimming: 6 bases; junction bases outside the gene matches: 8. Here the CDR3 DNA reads TGTGCCAGCAGGCCCGGGACAGGGGTTGTCAATGAGCAGTTCTTC. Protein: CASRPGTGVVNEQFF.

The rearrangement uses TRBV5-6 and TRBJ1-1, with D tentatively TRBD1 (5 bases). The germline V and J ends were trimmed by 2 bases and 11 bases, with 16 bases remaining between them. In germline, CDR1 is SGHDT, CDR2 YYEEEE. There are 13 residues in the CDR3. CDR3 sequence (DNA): TGTGCCAGCAGCTTTGGGGCGGTCCAAGCGGCTTTCTTT. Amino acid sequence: CASSFGAVQAAFF.

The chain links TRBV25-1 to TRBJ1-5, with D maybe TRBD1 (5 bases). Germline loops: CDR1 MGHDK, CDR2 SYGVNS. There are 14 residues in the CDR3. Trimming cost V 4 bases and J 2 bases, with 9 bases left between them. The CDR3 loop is CASSGAGRNQPQHF. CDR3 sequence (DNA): TGTGCCAGCAGTGGAGCAGGGCGCAATCAGCCCCAGCATTTT.

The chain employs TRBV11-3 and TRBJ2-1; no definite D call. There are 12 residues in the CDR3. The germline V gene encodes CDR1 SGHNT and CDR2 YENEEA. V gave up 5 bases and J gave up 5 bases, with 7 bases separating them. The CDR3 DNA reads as TGTGCCAGCAGCCCCCGCGACAATGAGCAGTTCTTC. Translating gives CASSPRDNEQFF.

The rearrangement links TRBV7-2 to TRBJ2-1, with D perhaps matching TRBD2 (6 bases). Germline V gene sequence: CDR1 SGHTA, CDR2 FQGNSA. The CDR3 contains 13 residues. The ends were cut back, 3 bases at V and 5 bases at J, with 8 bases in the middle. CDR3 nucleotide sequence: TGTGCCAGCAGCTTTTTAGCGGACAATGAGCAGTTCTTC. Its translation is CASSFLADNEQFF.

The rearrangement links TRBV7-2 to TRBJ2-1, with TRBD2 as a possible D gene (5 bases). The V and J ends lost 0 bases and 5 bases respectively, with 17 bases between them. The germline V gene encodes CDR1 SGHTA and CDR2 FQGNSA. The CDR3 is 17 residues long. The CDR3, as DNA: TGTGCCAGCAGCTTAGCGTATTTGTGGGAGAGGAACAATGAGCAGTTCTTC. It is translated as CASSLAYLWERNNEQFF.

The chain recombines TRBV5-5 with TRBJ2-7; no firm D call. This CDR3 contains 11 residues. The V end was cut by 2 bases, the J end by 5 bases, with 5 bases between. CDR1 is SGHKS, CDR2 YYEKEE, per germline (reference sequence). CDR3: CASSLSHEQYF. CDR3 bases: TGTGCCAGCAGCTTAAGCCACGAGCAGTACTTC. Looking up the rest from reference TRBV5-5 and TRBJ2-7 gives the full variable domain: DAGVTQSPTHLIKTRGQQVTLRCSPISGHKSVSWYQQVLGQGPQFIFQYYEKEERGRGNFPDRFSARQFPNYSSELNVNALLLGDSALYLCASSLSHEQYFGPGTRLTVT.

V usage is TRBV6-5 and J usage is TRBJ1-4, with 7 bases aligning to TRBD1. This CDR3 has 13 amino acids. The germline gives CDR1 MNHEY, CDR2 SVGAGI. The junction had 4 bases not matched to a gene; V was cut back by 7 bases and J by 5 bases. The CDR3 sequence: CASMGQFNEKLFF. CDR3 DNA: TGTGCCAGCATGGGACAGTTCAATGAAAAACTGTTTTTT.

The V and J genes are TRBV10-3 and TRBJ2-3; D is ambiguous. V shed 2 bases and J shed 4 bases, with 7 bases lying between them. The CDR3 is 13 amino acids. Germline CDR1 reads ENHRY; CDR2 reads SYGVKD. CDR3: CAISEGDADTQYF. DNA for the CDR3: TGTGCCATCAGTGAGGGAGACGCAGATACGCAGTATTTT.

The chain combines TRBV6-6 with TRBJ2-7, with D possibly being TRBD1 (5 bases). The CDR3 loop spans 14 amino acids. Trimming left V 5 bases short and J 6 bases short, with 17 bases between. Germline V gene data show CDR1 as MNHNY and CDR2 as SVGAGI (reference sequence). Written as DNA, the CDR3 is TGTGCCAGCAGTCAGCCCGTGGGGCAAGCCGAGCAGTACTTC. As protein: CASSQPVGQAEQYF.

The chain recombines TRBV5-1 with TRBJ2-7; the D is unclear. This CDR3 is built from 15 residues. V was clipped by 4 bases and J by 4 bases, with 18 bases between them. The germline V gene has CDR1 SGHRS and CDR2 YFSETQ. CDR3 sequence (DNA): TGCGCCAGCAGCCCACCCTCGGGTAGAGCATACGAGCAGTACTTC. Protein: CASSPPSGRAYEQYF.

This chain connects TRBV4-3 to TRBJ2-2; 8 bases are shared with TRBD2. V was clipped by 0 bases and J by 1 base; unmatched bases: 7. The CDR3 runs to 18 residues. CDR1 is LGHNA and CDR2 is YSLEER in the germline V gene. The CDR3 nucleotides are TGCGCCAGCAGCCAAGATAAAGGGCTAGCGGGGAACACCGGGGAGCTGTTTTTT. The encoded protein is CASSQDKGLAGNTGELFF.

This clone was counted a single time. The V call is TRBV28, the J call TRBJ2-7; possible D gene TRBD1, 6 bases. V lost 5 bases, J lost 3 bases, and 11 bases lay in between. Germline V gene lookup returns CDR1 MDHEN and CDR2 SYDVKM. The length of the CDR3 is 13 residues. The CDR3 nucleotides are TGTGCCAGCAGTCCTCGGACAGACTACGAGCAGTACTTC. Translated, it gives CASSPRTDYEQYF.

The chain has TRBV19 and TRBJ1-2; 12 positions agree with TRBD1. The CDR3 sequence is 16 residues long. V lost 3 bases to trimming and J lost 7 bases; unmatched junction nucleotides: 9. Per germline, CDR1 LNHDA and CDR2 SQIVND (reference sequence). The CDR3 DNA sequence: TGTGCCAGTAGTATGGGGGGACAGGGGGCTCTCGGTGGCTACACCTTC. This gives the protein CASSMGGQGALGGYTF. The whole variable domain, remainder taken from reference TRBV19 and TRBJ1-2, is DGGITQSPKYLFRKEGQNVTLSCEQNLNHDAMYWYRQDPGQGLRLIYYSQIVNDFQKGDIAEGYSVSREKKESFPLTVTSAQKNPTAFYLCASSMGGQGALGGYTFGSGTRLTVV.

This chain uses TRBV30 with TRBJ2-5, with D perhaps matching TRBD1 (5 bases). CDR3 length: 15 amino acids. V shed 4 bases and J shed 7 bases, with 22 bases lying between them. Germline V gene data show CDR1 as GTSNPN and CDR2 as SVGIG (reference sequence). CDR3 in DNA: TGTGCCTGGACCCAGGGAACACGCCGAACAGGGACCCAGTACTTC. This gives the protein CAWTQGTRRTGTQYF.